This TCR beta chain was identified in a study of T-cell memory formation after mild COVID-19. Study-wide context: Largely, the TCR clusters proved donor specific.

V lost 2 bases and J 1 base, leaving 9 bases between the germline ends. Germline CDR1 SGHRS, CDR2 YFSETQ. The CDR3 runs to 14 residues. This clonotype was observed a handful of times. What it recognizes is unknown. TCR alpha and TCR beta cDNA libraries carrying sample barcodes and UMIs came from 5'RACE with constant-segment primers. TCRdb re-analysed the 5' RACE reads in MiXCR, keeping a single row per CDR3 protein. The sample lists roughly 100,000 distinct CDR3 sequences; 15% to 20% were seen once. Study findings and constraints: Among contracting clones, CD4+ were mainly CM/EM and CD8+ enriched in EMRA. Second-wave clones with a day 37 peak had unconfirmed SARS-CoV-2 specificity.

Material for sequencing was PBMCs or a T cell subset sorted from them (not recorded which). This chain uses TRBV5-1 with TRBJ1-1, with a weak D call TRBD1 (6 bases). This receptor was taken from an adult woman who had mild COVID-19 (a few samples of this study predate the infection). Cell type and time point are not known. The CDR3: CASSFRGWNTEAFF. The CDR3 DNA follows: TGCGCCAGCAGCTTTAGGGGGTGGAACACTGAAGCTTTCTTT.